This is a list of T cell receptor beta chains from one sample in a study of CD8+ T cells in alopecia areata. The protocol was immunoSEQ multiplex PCR, while the TCRdb copy is restricted to in-frame clones and leaves out a portion. Seen here are some 170,000 clones, approximately 59% observed once, and the top ten hold 16%. The material was CD4+ T cells sorted from blood, obtained at approximately week 61, from a patient treated with tofacitinib. Source of these receptors: a human donor with alopecia areata. Each CDR3 is given with its conserved first and last residue. The D gene is left open where the match is weak. Clone sizes are given selectively: once, few, many, or a class where the clone is expanded.

J: TRBJ2-1
size: .
V: TRBV11-2
D: .
DNA: TGTGCCAGCAGCTTAGTATCGGTCATACGCGGGCAGTTCTTC
CDR3: CASSLVSVIRGQFF

J: TRBJ1-1
size: many
V: TRBV5-4
D: TRBD1
DNA: TGTGCCAGCAGCTCGACCCCCGGGACAGGAGGATTGAACACTGAAGCTTTCTTT
CDR3: CASSSTPGTGGLNTEAFF

J: TRBJ1-2
size: .
V: TRBV7-9
D: .
DNA: TGTGCCAGCAGCCTAGACCTTAGGCATGGCTACACCTTC
CDR3: CASSLDLRHGYTF

J: TRBJ2-3
size: .
V: TRBV4-2
D: TRBD2
DNA: TGTGCCAGCAGCCGAGGACTAGCCGTGGGGGATACGCAGTATTTT
CDR3: CASSRGLAVGDTQYF

J: TRBJ2-1
size: few
V: TRBV29-1
D: .
DNA: TGCAGCGCTATGAAGGGGATGGCGGATGAGCAGTTCTTC
CDR3: CSAMKGMADEQFF

J: TRBJ1-1
size: .
V: TRBV19
D: .
DNA: TGTGCCAGTAGTACAGGGTTGTTGGGCACTGAAGCTTTCTTT
CDR3: CASSTGLLGTEAFF

J: TRBJ1-3
size: few
V: TRBV18
D: .
DNA: TGTGCCAGCTCACAAGACAGTACGGACTCTGGAAACACCATATATTTT
CDR3: CASSQDSTDSGNTIYF

J: TRBJ2-3
size: .
V: TRBV6-6
D: .
DNA: TGTGCCAGCAGTTACTTTCACGCCACAGATACGCAGTATTTT
CDR3: CASSYFHATDTQYF

J: TRBJ1-1
size: .
V: TRBV6-1
D: .
DNA: TGTGCCAGCAGCTCCCCGGATGAGGGTACTTTCTTT
CDR3: CASSSPDEGTFF

J: TRBJ2-7
size: .
V: TRBV9
D: .
DNA: TGTGCCAGCAGCGTAACGACAGGTGCCTCCTACGAGCAGTACTTC
CDR3: CASSVTTGASYEQYF

J: TRBJ2-3
size: .
V: TRBV29-1
D: .
DNA: TGCAGCGTTGAATATGGGGATAGCACAGATACGCAGTATTTT
CDR3: CSVEYGDSTDTQYF

J: TRBJ2-5
size: .
V: TRBV25-1
D: .
DNA: TGTGCCAGCAGTGAAGTCGGGACCCAGTACTTC
CDR3: CASSEVGTQYF

J: TRBJ1-6
size: .
V: TRBV27
D: .
DNA: TGTGCCAGCAGTCTAACAGGGATCCGCAATTCACCCCTCCACTTT
CDR3: CASSLTGIRNSPLHF

J: TRBJ2-5
size: .
V: TRBV7-6
D: .
DNA: TGTGCCAGCAGCTCCGGGGTTCTGGAGACCCAGTACTTC
CDR3: CASSSGVLETQYF

J: TRBJ2-2
size: .
V: TRBV11-2
D: TRBD2
DNA: TGTGCCAGCCGGAGCGGGGGCATCACCGGGGAGCTGTTTTTT
CDR3: CASRSGGITGELFF

J: TRBJ1-2
size: .
V: TRBV29-1
D: TRBD1
DNA: TGCAGCGTTGATGCTGGACAGGGAAACTATGGCTACACCTTC
CDR3: CSVDAGQGNYGYTF

J: TRBJ2-3
size: .
V: TRBV2
D: .
DNA: TGTGCCAGCAGGATGGCAGGGTCAGATACGCAGTATTTT
CDR3: CASRMAGSDTQYF

J: TRBJ1-5
size: .
V: TRBV2
D: .
DNA: TGTGCCAGCAGTCTTAGCAATCAGCCCCAGCATTTT
CDR3: CASSLSNQPQHF

J: TRBJ1-2
size: .
V: TRBV9
D: .
DNA: TGTGCCAGCAGCGTAGCTTCCCAGCTGGGAGGGGGGAGTTTCGGTGGCTACACCTTC
CDR3: CASSVASQLGGGSFGGYTF

J: TRBJ1-3
size: few
V: TRBV5-1
D: .
DNA: TGCGCCAGCAGCTTGGCTCCCCCGGCTCTCTCTGGAAACACCATATATTTT
CDR3: CASSLAPPALSGNTIYF

J: TRBJ1-5
size: .
V: TRBV30
D: .
DNA: TGTGCCTGGAGTAGGACTCGCGGGGATCAGCCCCAGCATTTT
CDR3: CAWSRTRGDQPQHF

J: TRBJ2-1
size: few
V: TRBV29-1
D: .
DNA: TGCAGCGTTGTTCAAGCCTACAGTACGAGCAATGAGCAGTTCTTC
CDR3: CSVVQAYSTSNEQFF

J: TRBJ1-1
size: .
V: TRBV5-1
D: TRBD1
DNA: TGCGCCAGCAGCCCCCGACAGGGAGGCATGAACACTGAAGCTTTCTTT
CDR3: CASSPRQGGMNTEAFF

J: TRBJ1-4
size: few
V: TRBV7-9
D: TRBD1
DNA: TGTGCCAGCAGCCAGGGACAGGGAAATGAAAAACTGTTTTTT
CDR3: CASSQGQGNEKLFF

J: TRBJ2-3
size: .
V: TRBV29-1
D: .
DNA: TGCAGCGTTGCAGCGGACAGCACAGATACGCAGTATTTT
CDR3: CSVAADSTDTQYF

J: TRBJ1-6
size: few
V: TRBV10-3
D: .
DNA: TGTGCCACCCAGAGCTCCTATAATTCACCCCTCCACTTT
CDR3: CATQSSYNSPLHF